The entry below gives a single T cell receptor (beta chain) sequence along with its context. Its antigen is not known. This sample was taken from a study of regulatory T cells in long-lasting Graves disease. Across the study: In persistent Graves' disease, antithyroid drugs had been taken for over 5 years and TSH receptor antibodies stayed positive.

In building TCR beta libraries, iRepertoire HTBI primers were used together with Arm-PCR of CDR3 regions. One entry per CDR3 protein results from TCRdb running MiXCR on the multiplex PCR reads. This sample has 650,000 to 700,000 distinct CDR3 sequences, with around 30% found just once. The germline V gene has CDR1 SGHRS and CDR2 YFSETQ. CDR3 size: 14 residues. Trimming shortened V by 5 bases and J by 4 bases, and 13 bases separated the two germline ends. Time point reported: persistent/refractory GD, antithyroid drugs over 5 years with positive TRAb. The TCR library was made from RNA that had been extracted from PBMCs in TRIzol. Findings and limits, study-wide: Thyroid tissue went unexamined; only peripheral blood was analyzed. Persistent patients shared about 2,800 public clonotypes among themselves. Newly diagnosed patients shared fewer, at 900 to 1,000.

The rearrangement joins TRBV5-1 to TRBJ1-3; perhaps TRBD1 as D (5 bases). The receptor was isolated from a female donor with Graves disease. The starting material was peripheral blood mononuclear cells (PBMCs), obtained when the disease was refractory, from a patient treated with antithyroid drugs. In DNA, the CDR3 is TGCGCCAGCAGGGGCCCAGGGTCCGGAAACACCATATATTTT. This codes for CASRGPGSGNTIYF.